The present T cell receptor (beta chain) was sequenced within a study of Graves' ophthalmopathy and Graves' hyperthyroidism. Investigators amplified TCR beta CDR3 regions from RNA transcripts. HTBI primers were used in a first-round RT-PCR, which preceded a second-round multiplex PCR. TCRdb processed the multiplex PCR reads anew with MiXCR; each CDR3 protein has one entry. Of about 740,000 distinct CDR3 sequences in the sample, roughly 40% are singletons; the top ten hold approximately 46%. The table lists this clonotype with a few counts. Its antigen is not identified. Study-wide results and limits: The study's model predicted ophthalmopathy progression at around 70% sensitivity and approximately 78% specificity.

The CDR3 runs to 15 residues. The ends lost 0 bases at V and 13 bases at J; junction bases unmatched: 11. The V gene's germline CDR1 is LNHDA and CDR2 SQIVND (reference sequence). This clonotype was sampled from an adult man with Graves' ophthalmopathy. This chain joins TRBV19 and TRBJ2-2; 7 nucleotides match TRBD2. The sequencing sample was made of peripheral blood. This CDR3 is CASSIEGGTFRSLFF. The CDR3 DNA is TGTGCCAGTAGTATAGAGGGAGGGACGTTCAGGTCGCTGTTTTTT.